This TCR beta chain was sequenced during a study of human T cells and chemical hapten exposure. Overall study: The study sensitized with 2% DPC on a roughly 2 cm by roughly 2 cm patch of upper inner arm skin.

Time point noted: patch test 2, 6 weeks after DPC sensitization. Treatment in this sample: therapeutic diphenylcyclopropenone sensitization with weekly scalp DPC. Ahead of each patch test application, blood was drawn. TCRdb passed the RACE reads through MiXCR, listing each CDR3 protein once. The profile shows approximately 40,000 distinct CDR3 sequences, over 3% of them singletons. At least ten counts were recorded for this clonotype. Its specificity is not known. The ends were cut back, 0 bases at V and 7 bases at J, with 16 bases in the middle. Per germline, CDR1 GTSNPN and CDR2 SVGIG (reference sequence). This CDR3 has 14 amino acids. Overall study results and limits: Large CDR3 similarity clusters arose significantly more often from expanded TCRs than from controls.

Sample: whole blood, taken in connection with sensitization to the hapten diphenylcyclopropenone (DPC). The chain employs TRBV30 and TRBJ2-7, with D hard to call. The TCR comes from a man in his forties with alopecia areata. Some clones in this sample may be carry-over from other donors' samples. The chain's CDR3 is CAWSVSGQAGEQYF. The CDR3 DNA reads TGTGCCTGGAGTGTGTCGGGCCAGGCCGGGGAGCAGTACTTC.